These 23 T cell receptor beta chains were all obtained from the same sample, sequenced in a study of long-term antiretroviral therapy in people with HIV. Assay version v3.0 of immunoSEQ was used, and it was run at survey level. TCRdb keeps only in-frame clones here, not all; method: immunoSEQ multiplex PCR. The sample includes 20,000 to 25,000 clones, just under 85% of them seen just once. Sequences were derived from unsorted PBMCs, sampled 0.5 years after starting antiretroviral therapy. All receptors derive from a young man with HIV.

This clone was recorded only once. The chain couples TRBV6-1 to TRBJ1-5; D is possibly TRBD1 (6 bases). The germline CDR1 and CDR2 sequences are MNHNS and SASEGT. Trimming took off 2 bases at V and 5 bases at J, with 13 bases between the two ends. The CDR3 consists of 15 residues. This CDR3 is CASSELEDSYQPQHF. The CDR3 DNA reads as TGTGCCAGCAGTGAACTAGAGGACAGCTATCAGCCCCAGCATTTT.

The rearrangement uses TRBV5-8 and TRBJ1-1; perhaps TRBD1 as D (5 bases). The CDR3 consists of 13 residues. The V gene's germline CDR1 is SGHTS and CDR2 YDEGEE. The V end was cut by 3 bases, the J end by 1 base, with 7 bases between. The chain's CDR3 is CASSYGQNTEAFF. CDR3 sequence (DNA): TGTGCCAGCAGCTACGGACAGAACACTGAAGCTTTCTTT.

The chain uses TRBV9 and TRBJ2-2; D not certain. The ends were cut back, 0 bases at V and 2 bases at J, with 11 bases in the middle. The length of the CDR3 is 16 residues. Germline-derived CDR1 and CDR2 are SGDLS and YYNGEE. This CDR3 reads CASSVDGLVNTGELFF. The CDR3, as DNA: TGTGCCAGCAGCGTAGATGGGTTAGTCAACACCGGGGAGCTGTTTTTT.

The V call is TRBV13, the J call TRBJ1-1; possibly TRBD1 for D (5 bases). Germline assignment: CDR1 PRHDT and CDR2 FYEKMQ (reference sequence). The CDR3 is made up of 13 amino acids. Trimming removed 3 bases at V and 8 bases at J, with 13 bases between. CDR3 in amino acids: CASSLGRRPEAFF. The CDR3 DNA sequence: TGTGCCAGCAGCTTGGGACGAAGACCAGAAGCTTTCTTT.

CDR3 sequence reads: CAWSAYSNQPQHF. The CDR3 DNA reads as TGTGCCTGGAGTGCGTATAGCAATCAGCCCCAGCATTTT. This chain links TRBV30 with TRBJ1-5; no clear D. Trimming removed 1 base from V and 0 bases from J, with 4 bases in between. This CDR3 is 13 amino acids long. Germline V gene lookup returns CDR1 GTSNPN and CDR2 SVGIG (reference sequence).

V and J are TRBV15 and TRBJ1-1; D uncertain. Trimming shortened V by 2 bases and J by 4 bases, and 11 bases separated the two germline ends. This CDR3 has 14 residues. From germline, CDR1 is LNHNV and CDR2 YYDKDF (reference sequence). In nucleotides, the CDR3 is TGTGCCACCAGCAGACATCCGGCTCGCACTGAAGCTTTCTTT. Translated: CATSRHPARTEAFF.

This sequence joins TRBV27 and TRBJ1-2, with 8 bases lining up with TRBD1. The CDR3 spans 16 residues. J was trimmed by 8 bases and V by 5 bases; bases with no gene match: 16. The V gene's germline CDR1 is MNHEY and CDR2 SMNVEV (reference sequence). Here the CDR3 reads CASSPHLDRDNKGYTF. CDR3 sequence (DNA): TGTGCCAGCAGTCCCCACTTGGACAGGGATAATAAGGGCTACACCTTC.

The CDR3 protein is CASSSETWGQGRNEQFF. The DNA for the CDR3 is TGTGCCAGCAGCTCGGAGACTTGGGGACAGGGGCGAAATGAGCAGTTCTTC. J is TRBJ2-1 and V is TRBV7-9; TRBD1 matches 10 bases. The germline gives CDR1 SEHNR, CDR2 FQNEAQ (reference sequence). The CDR3 length is 17 residues. J lost 7 bases, V lost 4 bases, and 13 bases had no gene match.

The rearrangement joins TRBV4-1 to TRBJ1-4; D is possibly TRBD1 (5 bases). V was cut by 0 bases and J by 8 bases, with 19 bases left in between. Per germline, CDR1 MGHRA and CDR2 YSYEKL. The CDR3 has 17 amino acids. The CDR3 DNA is TGCGCCAGCAGCCAAGATGCACAACAGGTATTAGGCGAAAAACTGTTTTTT. Translation: CASSQDAQQVLGEKLFF.

The J gene is TRBJ2-7, the V gene TRBV28; 7 nucleotides match TRBD2. The CDR3 sequence is 15 residues long. J was trimmed by 0 bases and V by 5 bases; bases with no gene match: 7. Germline assignment: CDR1 MDHEN and CDR2 SYDVKM. CDR3 loop: CASSPPGGSSYEQYF. Written as DNA, the CDR3 is TGTGCCAGCAGTCCCCCAGGCGGGAGCTCCTACGAGCAGTACTTC.

The genes are TRBV7-9 and TRBJ2-7, with D hard to call. The CDR3 sequence is 15 residues long. Trimming took off 7 bases at V and 2 bases at J, with 18 bases between the two ends. Germline CDR1 reads SEHNR; CDR2 reads FQNEAQ (reference sequence). In nucleotides, the CDR3 is TGTGCCAGCACCAACGGCCTCTTGGGCACCTACGAGCAGTACTTC. It translates to CASTNGLLGTYEQYF. The whole variable domain, filled in from reference TRBV7-9 and TRBJ2-7, reads DTGVSQNPRHKITKRGQNVTFRCDPISEHNRLYWYRQTLGQGPEFLTYFQNEAQLEKSRLLSDRFSAERPKGSFSTLEIQRTEQGDSAMYLCASTNGLLGTYEQYFGPGTRLTVT.

The chain uses TRBV19 and TRBJ1-5, with D perhaps matching TRBD1 (6 bases). Trimming shortened V by 3 bases and J by 9 bases, and 9 bases separated the two germline ends. Germline CDR1 is LNHDA and CDR2 is SQIVND (reference sequence). CDR3 length: 12 amino acids. The chain's CDR3 is CASSIRGWPQHF. CDR3 coding DNA: TGTGCCAGTAGTATTAGGGGGTGGCCCCAGCATTTT.

The rearrangement uses TRBV27 and TRBJ2-6, with 11 bases fitting TRBD1. After removal of 5 bases from V and 1 base from J, the junction contained 16 bases not matched to a gene. CDR3 size: 21 residues. Germline-derived CDR1 and CDR2 are MNHEY and SMNVEV (reference sequence). CDR3 sequence reads: CASSLITYPGQGVSGANVLTF. CDR3 in DNA: TGTGCCAGCAGTCTAATCACTTACCCGGGACAGGGGGTATCTGGGGCCAACGTCCTGACTTTC.

The chain links TRBV7-2 to TRBJ2-7; perhaps TRBD2 as D (6 bases). Germline V gives CDR1 SGHTA, CDR2 FQGNSA. Trimming left V 1 base short and J 10 bases short, with 8 bases between. The CDR3 is 11 residues long. The CDR3 is CASSLVGTQYF. In DNA form, the CDR3 reads TGTGCCAGCAGCTTAGTGGGGACTCAGTACTTC.

The chain joins TRBV18 to TRBJ1-1, with D maybe TRBD1 (6 bases). The germline V gene encodes CDR1 KGHSH and CDR2 LQKENI. Trimming left V 3 bases short and J 4 bases short, with 15 bases between. This CDR3 comprises 15 residues. The CDR3 DNA reads TGTGCCAGCTCACCCCGGGACAAAACCGTCACTGAAGCTTTCTTT. This encodes CASSPRDKTVTEAFF.

The gene calls are TRBV5-1 and TRBJ2-1; the D is unclear. The CDR3 covers 18 residues. V lost 1 base to trimming and J lost 3 bases, with 20 bases between them. Germline CDR1 is SGHRS and CDR2 is YFSETQ. The CDR3 DNA reads as TGCGCCAGCAGCTTGCCCCTCTCAAAGGACCATTACTACAATGAGCAGTTCTTC. Protein: CASSLPLSKDHYYNEQFF.

The V call is TRBV27, the J call TRBJ2-1; 7 bases line up with TRBD2. This CDR3 is built from 15 residues. Germline CDR1 reads MNHEY; CDR2 reads SMNVEV (reference sequence). With 8 bases clipped from V and 4 bases from J, the junction kept 11 bases outside the gene matches. The CDR3 DNA is TGTGCCAGCCAGCGATTGGCGGGGGATTACAATGAGCAGTTCTTC. Translated: CASQRLAGDYNEQFF.

This clone was recorded once. The J gene is TRBJ2-3, the V gene TRBV19; 8 positions agree with TRBD1. The CDR3 is 14 amino acids. V dropped 9 bases and J dropped 1; count of bases not matched to a gene: 6. Germline values: CDR1 LNHDA, CDR2 SQIVND (reference sequence). CDR3 sequence: CARTGAERTDTQYF. CDR3 DNA sequence: TGTGCCAGGACAGGGGCTGAGCGCACAGATACGCAGTATTTT.

The chain combines TRBV27 with TRBJ2-1, with D maybe TRBD2 (6 bases). The ends were cut back, 8 bases at V and 9 bases at J, with 20 bases in the middle. CDR1 MNHEY and CDR2 SMNVEV come from the germline V gene (reference sequence). The CDR3 runs to 14 residues. The CDR3 sequence: CASQYSTGVSEQFF. The DNA of the CDR3 is TGTGCCAGCCAGTACTCCACGGGAGTAAGTGAGCAGTTCTTC.

The chain links TRBV5-1 to TRBJ2-3; D ambiguous. CDR1 and CDR2 (germline): SGHRS, YFSETQ. CDR3 length equals 13 residues. The V end lost 0 bases, the J end lost 4 bases, and 6 bases lay between the germline ends. CDR3 nucleotides: TGCGCCAGCAGCTTGGGCCAGTCAGATACGCAGTATTTT. Translation: CASSLGQSDTQYF.

About this clone itself: One end of the junction varies from germline; a read error may be responsible. The V and J genes are TRBV5-3 and TRBJ2-7, with D uncertain. TRBV5-3 is assigned to the ORF class and has an uncertain function. The CDR3 length is 13 residues. The CDR3 loop reads CASSSSLRYEQYF. Here the CDR3 DNA reads TGTGCCAGCAGCTCCTCCCTTAGATACGAGCAGTACTTC.

The J gene is TRBJ2-3, the V gene TRBV4-3; TRBD2 agrees at 10 bases. The CDR3 has 20 residues. Germline trimming cut 2 bases from V and 2 bases from J; bases unmatched to any gene: 16. The V gene's germline CDR1 is LGHNA and CDR2 YSLEER. The CDR3 sequence: CASSQTLGAGGLSHTDTQYF. The DNA of the CDR3 is TGCGCCAGCAGCCAAACCTTGGGAGCGGGAGGGCTTTCACACACAGATACGCAGTATTTT.

V is TRBV29-1 and J is TRBJ2-7; 10 nucleotides align to TRBD2. In germline, CDR1 is SQVTM, CDR2 ANQGSEA. V lost 5 bases to trimming and J lost 2 bases; unmatched junction nucleotides: 9. There are 15 residues in the CDR3. Written as DNA, the CDR3 is TGCAGCGTTATCCAGGGAGCGGGAGGGCCCTACGAGCAGTACTTC. This gives the protein CSVIQGAGGPYEQYF.